This T cell receptor (beta chain) derives from a study of blood T cell repertoires in COVID-19. Background on the study: Acute and convalescent COVID-19 specimens originated in the United States, Italy and Spain. PBMCs, B-cell-depleted T cells, or T cells were the source of the cDNA or gDNA that made up the material.

Those enrolled in Seattle joined during active infection and were followed longitudinally afterward. The germline CDR1 and CDR2 sequences are MNHEY and SMNVEV (reference sequence). Trimming removed 3 bases from V and 2 bases from J; junction bases left unmatched: 8. This CDR3 is built from 16 residues. Under the authors' procedure: Nucleated cell number was recorded as an estimate derived from reference gene primer amplification. Repertoires were generated with immunoSEQ multiplex PCR, while TCRdb's copy carries only in-frame clones and drops some. D and trimming were read from the DNA, whereas the V and J calls and clone size are those reported in that table. The table lists around 290,000 clones, approximately 89% of them singletons.

The sequenced material came from peripheral blood. The chain carries TRBV27 and TRBJ1-1; TRBD1 agrees at 8 bases. The clonotype originates from a young woman with COVID-19, enrolled during active disease. CDR3 nucleotides: TGTGCCAGCAGTTTCGGCCAGGGGGCTGGAAACACTGAAGCTTTCTTT. It translates to CASSFGQGAGNTEAFF.